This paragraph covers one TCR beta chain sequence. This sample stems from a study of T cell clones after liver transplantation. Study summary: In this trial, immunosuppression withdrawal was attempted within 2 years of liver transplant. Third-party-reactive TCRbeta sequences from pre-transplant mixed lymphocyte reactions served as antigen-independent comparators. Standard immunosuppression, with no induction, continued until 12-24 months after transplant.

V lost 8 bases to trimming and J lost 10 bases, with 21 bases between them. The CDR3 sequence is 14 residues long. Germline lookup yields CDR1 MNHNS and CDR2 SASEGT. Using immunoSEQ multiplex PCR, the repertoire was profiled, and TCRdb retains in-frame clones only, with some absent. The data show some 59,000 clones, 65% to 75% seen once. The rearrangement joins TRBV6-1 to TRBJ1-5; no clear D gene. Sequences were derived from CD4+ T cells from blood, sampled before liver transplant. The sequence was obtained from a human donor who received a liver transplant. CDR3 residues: CASDGETGLGPQHF. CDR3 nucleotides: TGTGCCAGCGATGGGGAGACGGGCTTAGGCCCCCAGCATTTT.